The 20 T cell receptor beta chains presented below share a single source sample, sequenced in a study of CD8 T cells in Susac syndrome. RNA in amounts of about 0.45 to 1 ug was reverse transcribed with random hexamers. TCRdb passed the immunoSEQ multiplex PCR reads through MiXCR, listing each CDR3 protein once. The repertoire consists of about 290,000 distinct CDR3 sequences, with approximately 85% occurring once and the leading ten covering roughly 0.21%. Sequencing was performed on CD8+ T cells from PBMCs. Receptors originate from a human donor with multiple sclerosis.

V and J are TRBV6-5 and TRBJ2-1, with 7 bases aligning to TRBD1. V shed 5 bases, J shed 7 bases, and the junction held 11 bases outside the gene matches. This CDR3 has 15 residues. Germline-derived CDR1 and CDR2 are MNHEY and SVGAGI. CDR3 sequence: CASSAYRGPWNEQFF. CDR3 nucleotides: TGTGCCAGCAGTGCATACAGGGGACCATGGAATGAGCAGTTCTTC.

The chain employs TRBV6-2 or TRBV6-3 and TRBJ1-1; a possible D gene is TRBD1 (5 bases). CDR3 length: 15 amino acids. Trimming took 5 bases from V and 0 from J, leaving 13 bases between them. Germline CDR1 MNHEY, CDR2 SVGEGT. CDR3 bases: TGTGCCAGCAGTGGTGAAACAGGATTGAACACTGAAGCTTTCTTT. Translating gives CASSGETGLNTEAFF.

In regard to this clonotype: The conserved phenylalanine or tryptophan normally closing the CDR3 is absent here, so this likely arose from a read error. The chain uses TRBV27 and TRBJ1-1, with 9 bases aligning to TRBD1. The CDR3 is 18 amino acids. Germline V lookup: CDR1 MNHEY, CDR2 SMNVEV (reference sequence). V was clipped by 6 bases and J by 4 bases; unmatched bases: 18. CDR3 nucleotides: TGTGCCAGCAGCACCGAGTGGGGACAGGGAGGGTCGGGCACTGAAGCTTTCTCT. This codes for CASSTEWGQGGSGTEAFS.

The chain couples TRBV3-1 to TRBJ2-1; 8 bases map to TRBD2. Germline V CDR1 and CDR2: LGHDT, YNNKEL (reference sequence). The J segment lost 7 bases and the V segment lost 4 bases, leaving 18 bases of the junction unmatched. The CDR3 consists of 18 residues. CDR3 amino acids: CASSPREGRGGLDNEQFF. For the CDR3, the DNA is TGTGCCAGCAGCCCCCGGGAGGGCCGGGGAGGGTTGGATAATGAGCAGTTCTTC.

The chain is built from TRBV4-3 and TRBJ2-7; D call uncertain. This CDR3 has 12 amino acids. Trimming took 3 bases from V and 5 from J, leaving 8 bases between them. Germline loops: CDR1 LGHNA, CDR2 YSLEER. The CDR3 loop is CASSQRSNEQYF. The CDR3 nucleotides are TGCGCCAGCAGCCAGAGATCTAACGAGCAGTACTTC.

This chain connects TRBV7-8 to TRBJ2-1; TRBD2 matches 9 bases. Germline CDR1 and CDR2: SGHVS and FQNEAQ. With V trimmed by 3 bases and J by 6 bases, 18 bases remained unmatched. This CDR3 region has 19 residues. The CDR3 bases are TGTGCCAGCAGCTTTGGGAACAGCGGGAGGTCCCGGGAACTCAATGAGCAGTTCTTC. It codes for CASSFGNSGRSRELNEQFF.

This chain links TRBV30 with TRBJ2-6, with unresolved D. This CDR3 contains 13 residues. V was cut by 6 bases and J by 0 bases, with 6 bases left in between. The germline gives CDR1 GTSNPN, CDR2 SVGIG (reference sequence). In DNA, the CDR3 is TGTGCCTGTTTAGACTCTGGGGCCAACGTCCTGACTTTC. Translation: CACLDSGANVLTF.

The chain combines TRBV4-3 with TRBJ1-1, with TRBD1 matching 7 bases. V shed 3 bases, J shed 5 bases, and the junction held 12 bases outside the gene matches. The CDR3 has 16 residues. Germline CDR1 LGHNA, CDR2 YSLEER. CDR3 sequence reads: CASSQGQGVRRTEAFF. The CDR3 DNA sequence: TGCGCCAGCAGCCAGGGTCAGGGGGTGCGGAGGACTGAAGCTTTCTTT.

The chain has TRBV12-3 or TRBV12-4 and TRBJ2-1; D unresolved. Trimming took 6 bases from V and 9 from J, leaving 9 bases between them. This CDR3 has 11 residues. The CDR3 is CASSRRLEQFF. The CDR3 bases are TGTGCCAGCAGCCGTCGGCTTGAGCAGTTCTTC.

CDR3: CASRPRDIRSYEQYF. The CDR3 DNA sequence: TGTGCCAGCAGGCCCCGGGACATACGCTCCTACGAGCAGTACTTC. The genes are TRBV6-2 or TRBV6-3 and TRBJ2-7; D might be TRBD1 (6 bases). Trimming pared 6 bases from V and 0 bases from J, leaving 15 bases between. The CDR3 extends over 15 amino acids. In germline, CDR1 is MNHEY, CDR2 SVGEGT.

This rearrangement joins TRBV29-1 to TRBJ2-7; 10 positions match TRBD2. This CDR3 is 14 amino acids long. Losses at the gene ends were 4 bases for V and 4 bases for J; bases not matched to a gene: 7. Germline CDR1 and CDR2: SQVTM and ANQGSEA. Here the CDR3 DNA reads TGCAGCGTTGGGCTAGCGGGAGTCGTATACGAGCAGTACTTC. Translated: CSVGLAGVVYEQYF.

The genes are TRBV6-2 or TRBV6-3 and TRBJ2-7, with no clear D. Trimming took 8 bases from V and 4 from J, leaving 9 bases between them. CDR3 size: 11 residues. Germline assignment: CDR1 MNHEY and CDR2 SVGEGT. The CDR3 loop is CASRFMYEQYF. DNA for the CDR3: TGTGCCAGCCGATTTATGTACGAGCAGTACTTC.

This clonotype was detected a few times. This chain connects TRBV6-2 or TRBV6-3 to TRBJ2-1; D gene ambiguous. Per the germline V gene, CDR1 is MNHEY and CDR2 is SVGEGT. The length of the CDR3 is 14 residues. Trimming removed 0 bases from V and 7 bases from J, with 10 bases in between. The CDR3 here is CASSYSTALNEQFF. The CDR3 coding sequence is TGTGCCAGCAGTTACTCGACTGCGTTGAATGAGCAGTTCTTC.

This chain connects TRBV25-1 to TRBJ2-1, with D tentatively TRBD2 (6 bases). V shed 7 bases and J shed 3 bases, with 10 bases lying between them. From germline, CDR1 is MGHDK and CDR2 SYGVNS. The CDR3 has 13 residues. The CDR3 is CASTPGVYNEQFF. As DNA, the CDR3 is TGTGCCAGCACCCCGGGGGTCTACAATGAGCAGTTCTTC.

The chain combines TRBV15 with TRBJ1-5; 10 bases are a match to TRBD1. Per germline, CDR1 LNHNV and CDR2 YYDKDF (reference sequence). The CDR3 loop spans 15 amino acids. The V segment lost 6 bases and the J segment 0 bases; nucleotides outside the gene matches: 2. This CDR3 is CATSRQGASNQPQHF. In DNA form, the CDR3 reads TGTGCCACCAGTCGACAGGGGGCTAGCAATCAGCCCCAGCATTTT.

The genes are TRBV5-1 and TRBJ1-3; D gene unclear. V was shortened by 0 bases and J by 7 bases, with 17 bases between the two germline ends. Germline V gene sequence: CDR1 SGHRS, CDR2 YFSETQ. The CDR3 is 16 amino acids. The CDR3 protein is CASSLARVGERNTIYF. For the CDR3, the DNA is TGCGCCAGCAGCTTGGCCCGAGTCGGGGAGCGGAACACCATATATTTT.

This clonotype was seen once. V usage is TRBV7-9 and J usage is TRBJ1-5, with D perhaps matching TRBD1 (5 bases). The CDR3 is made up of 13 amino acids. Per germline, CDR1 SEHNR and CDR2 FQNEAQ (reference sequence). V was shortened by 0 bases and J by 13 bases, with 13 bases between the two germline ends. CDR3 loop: CASSLAPGESQHF. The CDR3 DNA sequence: TGTGCCAGCAGCTTAGCCCCGGGGGAATCACAGCATTTT.

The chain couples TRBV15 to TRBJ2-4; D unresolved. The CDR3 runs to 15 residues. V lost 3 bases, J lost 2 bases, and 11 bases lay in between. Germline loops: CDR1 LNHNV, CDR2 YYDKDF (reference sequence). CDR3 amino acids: CATSRLRISKNIQYF. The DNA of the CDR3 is TGTGCCACCAGCAGGTTAAGGATATCCAAAAACATTCAGTACTTC.

This CDR3 is CSAREWPSGRVGSTYEQYF. The DNA for the CDR3 is TGCAGTGCTAGAGAGTGGCCTAGCGGGAGGGTCGGTTCGACCTACGAGCAGTACTTC. The rearrangement joins TRBV20-1 to TRBJ2-7, with 12 bases fitting TRBD2. The V gene end was trimmed by 0 bases and the J gene end by 2 bases; junction bases not matched to a gene: 14. The CDR3 contains 19 residues. In germline, CDR1 is DFQATT, CDR2 SNEGSKA (reference sequence).

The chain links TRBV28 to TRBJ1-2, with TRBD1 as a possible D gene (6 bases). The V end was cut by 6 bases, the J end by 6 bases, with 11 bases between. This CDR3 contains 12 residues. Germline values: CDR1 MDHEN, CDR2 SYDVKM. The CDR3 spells CASSPGEHGYTF. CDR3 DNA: TGTGCCAGCAGCCCAGGGGAGCATGGCTACACCTTC.